These 9 T cell receptor beta chains share one sample of origin, sequenced in a study of response to subunit inactivated influenza vaccine. TCRdb fed the RT-PCR reads into MiXCR, producing one record per CDR3 protein. Of around 200,000 distinct CDR3 sequences in the sample, around 9.2% are singletons; the top ten hold roughly 11%. The specimen was non-naive T cells sorted from PBMCs, collected on the day of vaccination. All receptors derive from a man aged 45 to 65 who received an inactivated influenza vaccine.

In its sample, this clonotype was seen many times. The chain recombines TRBV7-2 with TRBJ2-7; 8 nucleotides match TRBD1. This CDR3 region has 16 residues. The ends lost 5 bases at V and 2 bases at J; junction bases unmatched: 11. Germline lookup yields CDR1 SGHTA and CDR2 FQGNSA. For the CDR3, the DNA is TGTGCCAGCAGCCCTGGGCCGGGACAGGAGACCTACGAGCAGTACTTC. Translated: CASSPGPGQETYEQYF.

V usage is TRBV12-3 or TRBV12-4 and J usage is TRBJ1-2, with unresolved D. The CDR3 covers 10 residues. CDR3 protein: CSLGIYGYTF. CDR3 DNA: TGTTCCCTCGGGATCTATGGCTACACCTTC.

The V call is TRBV29-1, the J call TRBJ2-4; D is possibly TRBD1 or TRBD2 (7 bases each). Germline CDR1 SQVTM, CDR2 ANQGSEA. V lost 7 bases, J lost 0 bases, and 16 bases lay in between. The CDR3 spans 15 residues. CDR3 nucleotide sequence: TGCAGCGGCAGGGGGGGGTCATTAGCCAAAAACATTCAGTACTTC. Translation: CSGRGGSLAKNIQYF.

This chain connects TRBV7-9 to TRBJ2-1; 13 nucleotides match TRBD2. The CDR3 covers 16 residues. CDR1 SEHNR and CDR2 FQNEAQ come from the germline V gene (reference sequence). Trimming removed 5 bases from V and 4 bases from J; junction bases left unmatched: 5. The CDR3 DNA is TGTGCCAGCAGCCGCCGACTAGCGGGAGGATACAATGAGCAGTTCTTC. This codes for CASSRRLAGGYNEQFF. The full variable domain, with the rest looked up from reference TRBV7-9 and TRBJ2-1, is DTGVSQNPRHKITKRGQNVTFRCDPISEHNRLYWYRQTLGQGPEFLTYFQNEAQLEKSRLLSDRFSAERPKGSFSTLEIQRTEQGDSAMYLCASSRRLAGGYNEQFFGPGTRLTVL.

This clonotype was seen only a few times. The gene calls are TRBV2 and TRBJ2-2; either TRBD1 or TRBD2 may supply D (5 bases each). This CDR3 region has 16 residues. Per the germline V gene, CDR1 is SNHLY and CDR2 is FYNNEI. Trimming removed 6 bases at V and 0 bases at J, with 14 bases between. CDR3 DNA: TGTGCCAGCAGAATAGGACGGGGCTCGAACACCGGGGAGCTGTTTTTT. Encoded protein: CASRIGRGSNTGELFF.

The chain is built from TRBV5-5 and TRBJ1-2; 7 bases are shared with TRBD1. Germline trimming cut 3 bases from V and 5 bases from J; bases unmatched to any gene: 4. Germline CDR1 SGHKS, CDR2 YYEKEE (reference sequence). The CDR3 length is 13 residues. This chain's CDR3 is CASSSGQSYGYTF. In DNA form, the CDR3 reads TGTGCCAGCAGCTCGGGACAGAGTTATGGCTACACCTTC.

This clonotype turned up a few times. V usage is TRBV30 and J usage is TRBJ2-6; TRBD2 matches 7 bases. Germline lookup yields CDR1 GTSNPN and CDR2 SVGIG (reference sequence). The CDR3 spans 13 residues. The DNA for the CDR3 is TGTGCTTTGGGGGGGGTCGGGGCCAACGTCCTGACTTTC. This encodes CALGGVGANVLTF. The full variable domain, completed using reference TRBV30 and TRBJ2-6, is SQTIHQWPATLVQPVGSPLSLECTVEGTSNPNLYWYRQAAGRGLQLLFYSVGIGQISSEVPQNLSASRPQDRQFILSSKKLLLSDSGFYLCALGGVGANVLTFGAGSRLTVL.

This clonotype was counted ten times or more. The chain employs TRBV6-5 and TRBJ2-3; D tentatively fits TRBD1 or TRBD2 (5 bases each). V lost 8 bases and J 6 bases, leaving 12 bases between the germline ends. The CDR3 spans 12 residues. CDR1 is MNHEY and CDR2 is SVGAGI in the germline V gene. The CDR3 DNA reads TGTGCCAGCGCCAGGGCGGGCGATACGCAGTATTTT. Protein: CASARAGDTQYF.

The sample holds a few counts of this clonotype. The chain carries TRBV27 and TRBJ1-5; D is perhaps TRBD1 (5 bases). CDR1 and CDR2 from the germline V gene are MNHEY and SMNVEV (reference sequence). This CDR3 spans 16 amino acids. Trimming removed 4 bases at V and 3 bases at J, with 16 bases between. CDR3 nucleotides: TGTGCCAGCAGTTCCCGTTGGCAGGGCAACAATCAGCCCCAGCATTTT. This codes for CASSSRWQGNNQPQHF.